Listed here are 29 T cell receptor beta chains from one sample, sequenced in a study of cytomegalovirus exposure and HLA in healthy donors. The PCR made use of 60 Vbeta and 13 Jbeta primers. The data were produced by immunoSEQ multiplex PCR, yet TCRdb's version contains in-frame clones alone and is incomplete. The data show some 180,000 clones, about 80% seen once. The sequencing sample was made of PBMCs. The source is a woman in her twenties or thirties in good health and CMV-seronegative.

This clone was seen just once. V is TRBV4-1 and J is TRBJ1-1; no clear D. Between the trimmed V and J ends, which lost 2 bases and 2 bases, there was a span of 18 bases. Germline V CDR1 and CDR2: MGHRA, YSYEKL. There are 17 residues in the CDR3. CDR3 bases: TGCGCCAGCAGCCAATGGCACACCCTACAGATCAACACTGAAGCTTTCTTT. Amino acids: CASSQWHTLQINTEAFF.

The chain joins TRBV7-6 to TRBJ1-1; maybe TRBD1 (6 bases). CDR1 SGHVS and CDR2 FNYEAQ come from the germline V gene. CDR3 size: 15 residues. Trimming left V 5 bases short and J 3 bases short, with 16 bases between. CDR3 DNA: TGTGCCAGCAGCGGTGGTCGGGGGGCGGACACTGAAGCTTTCTTT. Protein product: CASSGGRGADTEAFF.

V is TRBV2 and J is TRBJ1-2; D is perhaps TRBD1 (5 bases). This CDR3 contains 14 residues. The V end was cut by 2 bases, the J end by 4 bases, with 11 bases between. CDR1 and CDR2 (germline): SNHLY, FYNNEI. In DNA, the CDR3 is TGTGCCAGCAGTGAACCAGGGCAGACCTATGGCTACACCTTC. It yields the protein CASSEPGQTYGYTF.

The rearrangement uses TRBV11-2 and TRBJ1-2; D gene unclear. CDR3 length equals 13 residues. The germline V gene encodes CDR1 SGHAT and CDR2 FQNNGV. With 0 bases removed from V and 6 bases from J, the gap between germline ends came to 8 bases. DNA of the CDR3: TGTGCCAGCAGCTTAGATCGGAGGGATGGCTACACCTTC. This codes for CASSLDRRDGYTF.

The CDR3 region is CAWNPTGGEELFF. CDR3 nucleotide sequence: TGTGCCTGGAACCCAACAGGGGGCGAGGAGCTGTTTTTT. The chain combines TRBV30 with TRBJ2-2; 9 bases are shared with TRBD1. V lost 4 bases and J lost 10; bases outside the gene matches: 7. The CDR3 length is 13 residues. Per the germline V gene, CDR1 is GTSNPN and CDR2 is SVGIG (reference sequence).

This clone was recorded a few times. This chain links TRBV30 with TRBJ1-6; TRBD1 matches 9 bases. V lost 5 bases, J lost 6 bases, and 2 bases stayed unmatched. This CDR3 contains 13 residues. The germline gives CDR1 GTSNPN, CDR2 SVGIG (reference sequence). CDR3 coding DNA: TGTGCCTGGCGGACAGGGGTTAATTCACCCCTCCACTTT. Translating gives CAWRTGVNSPLHF.

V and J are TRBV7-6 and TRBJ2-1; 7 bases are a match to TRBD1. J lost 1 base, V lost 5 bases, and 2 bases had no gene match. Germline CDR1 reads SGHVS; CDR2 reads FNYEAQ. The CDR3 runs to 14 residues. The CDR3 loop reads CASSPGQSYNEQFF. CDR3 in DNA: TGTGCCAGCAGCCCGGGACAGTCCTACAATGAGCAGTTCTTC.

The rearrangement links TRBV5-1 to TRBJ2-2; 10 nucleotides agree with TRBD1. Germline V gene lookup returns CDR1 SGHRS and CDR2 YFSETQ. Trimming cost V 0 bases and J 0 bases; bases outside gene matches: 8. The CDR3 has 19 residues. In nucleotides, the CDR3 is TGCGCCAGCAGCTTGGATTGGACAGGGGGAATCGCGAACACCGGGGAGCTGTTTTTT. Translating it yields CASSLDWTGGIANTGELFF.

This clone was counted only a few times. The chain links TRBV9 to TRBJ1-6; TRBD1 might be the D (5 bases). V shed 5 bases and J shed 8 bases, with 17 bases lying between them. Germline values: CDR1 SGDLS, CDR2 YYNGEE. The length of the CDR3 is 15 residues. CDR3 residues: CASSGRGGMDSPLHF. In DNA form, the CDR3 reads TGTGCCAGCAGTGGCCGCGGGGGGATGGATTCACCCCTCCACTTT.

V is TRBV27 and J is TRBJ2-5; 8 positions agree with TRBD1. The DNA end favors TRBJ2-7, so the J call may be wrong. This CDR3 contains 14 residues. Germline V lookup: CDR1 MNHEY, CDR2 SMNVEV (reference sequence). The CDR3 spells CASSSGTGLYEQYF. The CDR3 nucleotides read TGTGCCAGCAGTTCCGGGACAGGACTCTACGAGCAGTACTTC.

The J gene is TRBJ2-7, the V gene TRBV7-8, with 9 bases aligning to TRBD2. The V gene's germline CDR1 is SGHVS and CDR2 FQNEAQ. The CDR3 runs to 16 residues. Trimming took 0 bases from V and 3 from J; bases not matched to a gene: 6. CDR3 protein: CASSLALRLAVYEQYF. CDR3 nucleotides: TGTGCCAGCAGCTTAGCGCTTAGACTAGCGGTCTACGAGCAGTACTTC.

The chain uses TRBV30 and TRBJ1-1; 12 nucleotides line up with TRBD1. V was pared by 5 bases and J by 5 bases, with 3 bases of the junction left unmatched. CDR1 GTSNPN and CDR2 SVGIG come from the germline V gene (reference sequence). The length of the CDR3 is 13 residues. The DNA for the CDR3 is TGTGCCTGGCGGGACAGGGGGCTAACTGAAGCTTTCTTT. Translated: CAWRDRGLTEAFF.

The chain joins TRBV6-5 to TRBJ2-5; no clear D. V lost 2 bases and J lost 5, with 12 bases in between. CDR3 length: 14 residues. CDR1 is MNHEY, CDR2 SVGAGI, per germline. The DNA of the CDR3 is TGTGCCAGCAGTTACGGGCCTCAACGGGAGACCCAGTACTTC. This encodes CASSYGPQRETQYF.

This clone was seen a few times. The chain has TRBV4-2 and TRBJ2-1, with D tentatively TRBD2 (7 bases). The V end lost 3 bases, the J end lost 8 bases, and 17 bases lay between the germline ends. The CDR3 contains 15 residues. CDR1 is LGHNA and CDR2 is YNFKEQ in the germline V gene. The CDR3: CASSHGVGGGDEQFF. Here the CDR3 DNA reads TGTGCCAGCAGCCATGGGGTGGGCGGGGGCGATGAGCAGTTCTTC.

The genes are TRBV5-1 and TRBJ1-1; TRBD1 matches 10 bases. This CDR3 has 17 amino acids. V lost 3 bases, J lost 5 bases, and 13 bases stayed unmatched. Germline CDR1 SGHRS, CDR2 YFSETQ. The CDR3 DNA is TGCGCCAGCAGCTCCCGACAGGGGGCACCAGGAATTACTGAAGCTTTCTTT. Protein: CASSSRQGAPGITEAFF.

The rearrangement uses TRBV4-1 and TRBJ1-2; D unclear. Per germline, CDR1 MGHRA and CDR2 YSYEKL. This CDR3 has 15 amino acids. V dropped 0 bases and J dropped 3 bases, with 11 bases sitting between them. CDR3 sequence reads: CASSQEYSPYYGYTF. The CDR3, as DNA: TGCGCCAGCAGCCAAGAGTACAGTCCCTACTATGGCTACACCTTC.

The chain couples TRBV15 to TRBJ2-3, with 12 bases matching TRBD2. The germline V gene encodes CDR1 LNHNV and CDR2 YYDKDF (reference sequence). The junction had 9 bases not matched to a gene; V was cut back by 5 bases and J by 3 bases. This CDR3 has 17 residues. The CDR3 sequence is CATSGGLAGTRTDTQYF. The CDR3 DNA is TGTGCCACCAGCGGCGGACTAGCGGGAACCCGGACAGATACGCAGTATTTT.

CDR3 sequence reads: CASSSGGTGNTIYF. Written as DNA, the CDR3 is TGCGCCAGCAGCTCGGGGGGGACTGGAAACACCATATATTTT. The V and J genes are TRBV5-1 and TRBJ1-3; tentatively, D is TRBD1 (5 bases). This CDR3 region has 14 residues. Germline CDR1 and CDR2: SGHRS and YFSETQ. With 3 bases removed from V and 2 bases from J, the gap between germline ends came to 9 bases.

CDR3 loop: CASSYTIHRVRETQYF. In DNA form, the CDR3 reads TGCGCCAGCAGCTACACAATCCACAGGGTGCGAGAGACCCAGTACTTC. The chain couples TRBV5-1 to TRBJ2-5; TRBD1 might be the D (6 bases). Germline V gives CDR1 SGHRS, CDR2 YFSETQ. With 3 bases removed from V and 4 bases from J, the gap between germline ends came to 19 bases. This CDR3 spans 16 amino acids.

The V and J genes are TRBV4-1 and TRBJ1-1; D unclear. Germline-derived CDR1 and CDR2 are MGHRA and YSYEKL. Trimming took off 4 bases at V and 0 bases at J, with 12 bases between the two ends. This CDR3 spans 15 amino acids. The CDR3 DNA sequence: TGCGCCAGCAGCCGCTCTACGGGATTGAACACTGAAGCTTTCTTT. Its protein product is CASSRSTGLNTEAFF.

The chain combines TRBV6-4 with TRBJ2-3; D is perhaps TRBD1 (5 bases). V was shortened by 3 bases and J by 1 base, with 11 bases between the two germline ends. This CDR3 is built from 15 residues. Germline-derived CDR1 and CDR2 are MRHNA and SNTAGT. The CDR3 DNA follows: TGTGCCAGCAGTGAACCAGGGAAGGGCACAGATACGCAGTATTTT. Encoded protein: CASSEPGKGTDTQYF.

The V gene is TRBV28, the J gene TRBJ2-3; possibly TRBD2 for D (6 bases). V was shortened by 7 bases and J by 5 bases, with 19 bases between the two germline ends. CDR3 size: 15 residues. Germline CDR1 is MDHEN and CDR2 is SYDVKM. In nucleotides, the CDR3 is TGTGCCAGCACCTCACCTCGGGCTAGCGTAGATACGCAGTATTTT. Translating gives CASTSPRASVDTQYF.

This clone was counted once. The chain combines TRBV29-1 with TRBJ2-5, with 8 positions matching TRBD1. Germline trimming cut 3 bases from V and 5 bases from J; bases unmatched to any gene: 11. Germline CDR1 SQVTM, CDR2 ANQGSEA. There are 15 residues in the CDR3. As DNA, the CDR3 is TGCAGCGTTGACGTGGGTCAGGGGGCTGGGGAGACCCAGTACTTC. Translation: CSVDVGQGAGETQYF.

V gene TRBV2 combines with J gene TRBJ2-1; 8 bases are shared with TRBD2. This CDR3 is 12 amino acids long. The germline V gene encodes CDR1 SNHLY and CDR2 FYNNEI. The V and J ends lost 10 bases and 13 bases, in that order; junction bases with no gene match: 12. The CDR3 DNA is TGTGCCACCCAATCACGGGGGGGGGACCAGTTCTTC. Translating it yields CATQSRGGDQFF.

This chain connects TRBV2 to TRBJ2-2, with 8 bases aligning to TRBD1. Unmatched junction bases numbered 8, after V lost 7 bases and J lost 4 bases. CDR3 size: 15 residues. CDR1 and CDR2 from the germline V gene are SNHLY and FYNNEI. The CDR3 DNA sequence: TGTGCCAGCAACCCAGGGGGCCCAACCACCGGGGAGCTGTTTTTT. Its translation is CASNPGGPTTGELFF.

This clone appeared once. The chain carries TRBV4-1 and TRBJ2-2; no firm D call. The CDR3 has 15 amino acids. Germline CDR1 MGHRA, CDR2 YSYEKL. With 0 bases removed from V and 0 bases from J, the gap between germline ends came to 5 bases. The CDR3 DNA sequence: TGCGCCAGCAGCCAAGAGGCAGCGAACACCGGGGAGCTGTTTTTT. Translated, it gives CASSQEAANTGELFF.

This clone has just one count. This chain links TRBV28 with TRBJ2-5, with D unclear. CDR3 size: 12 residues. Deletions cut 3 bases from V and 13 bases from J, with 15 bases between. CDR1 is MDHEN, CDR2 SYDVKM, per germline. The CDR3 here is CASSFASSLMYF. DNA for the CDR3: TGTGCCAGCAGTTTCGCATCTTCACTGATGTACTTC.

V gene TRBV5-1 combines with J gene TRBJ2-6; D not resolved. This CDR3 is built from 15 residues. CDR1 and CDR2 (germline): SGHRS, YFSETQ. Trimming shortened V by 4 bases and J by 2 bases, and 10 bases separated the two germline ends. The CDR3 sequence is CASSRTMPGANVLTF. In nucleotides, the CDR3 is TGCGCCAGCAGCCGAACAATGCCTGGGGCCAACGTCCTGACTTTC.

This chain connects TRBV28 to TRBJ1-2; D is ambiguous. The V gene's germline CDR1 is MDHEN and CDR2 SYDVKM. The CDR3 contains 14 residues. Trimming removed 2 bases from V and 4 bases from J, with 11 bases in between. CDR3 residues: CASSLGGQGYGYTF. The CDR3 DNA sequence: TGTGCCAGCAGTTTAGGAGGGCAAGGCTATGGCTACACCTTC.